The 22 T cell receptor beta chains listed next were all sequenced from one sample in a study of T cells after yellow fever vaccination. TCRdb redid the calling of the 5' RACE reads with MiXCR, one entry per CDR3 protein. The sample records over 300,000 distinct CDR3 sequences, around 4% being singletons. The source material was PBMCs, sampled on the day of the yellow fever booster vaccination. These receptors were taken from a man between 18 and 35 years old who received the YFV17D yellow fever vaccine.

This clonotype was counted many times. The CDR3 nucleotides are TGTGCCAGCAGTTCCGGGGGGCTCGCCTACAATGAGCAGTTCTTC. Protein: CASSSGGLAYNEQFF. The rearrangement joins TRBV12-3 or TRBV12-4 to TRBJ2-1; TRBD2 is a possible D gene (7 bases). Trimming cost V 4 bases and J 2 bases, with 12 bases left between them. The CDR3 has 15 residues.

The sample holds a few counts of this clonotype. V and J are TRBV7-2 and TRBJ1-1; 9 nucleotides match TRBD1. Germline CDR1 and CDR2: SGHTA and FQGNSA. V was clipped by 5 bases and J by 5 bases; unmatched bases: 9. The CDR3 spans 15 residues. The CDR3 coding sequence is TGTGCCAGCAGCGCCCAACAGGGGGCCAGGACTGAAGCTTTCTTT. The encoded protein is CASSAQQGARTEAFF.

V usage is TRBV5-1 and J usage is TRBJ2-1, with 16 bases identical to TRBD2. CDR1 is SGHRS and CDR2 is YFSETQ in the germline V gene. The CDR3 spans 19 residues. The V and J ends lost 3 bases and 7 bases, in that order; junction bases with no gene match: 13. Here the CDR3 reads CASSSDTGTSGGAFNEQFF. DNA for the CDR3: TGCGCCAGCAGCTCAGATACCGGGACTAGCGGGGGGGCTTTTAATGAGCAGTTCTTC.

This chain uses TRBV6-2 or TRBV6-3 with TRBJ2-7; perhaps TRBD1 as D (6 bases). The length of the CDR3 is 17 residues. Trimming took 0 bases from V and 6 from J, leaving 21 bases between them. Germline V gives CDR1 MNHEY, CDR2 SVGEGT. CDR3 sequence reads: CASSYSLDGRGLGEQYF. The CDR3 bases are TGTGCCAGCAGTTACTCGTTGGATGGCAGGGGTTTAGGCGAGCAGTACTTC.

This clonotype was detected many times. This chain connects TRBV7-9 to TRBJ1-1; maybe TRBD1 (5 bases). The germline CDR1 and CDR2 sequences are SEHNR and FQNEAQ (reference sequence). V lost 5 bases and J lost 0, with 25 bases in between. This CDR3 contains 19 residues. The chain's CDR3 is CASSPTGRVSGGLNTEAFF. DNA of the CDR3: TGTGCCAGCAGCCCCACCGGCCGGGTCTCCGGGGGGTTGAACACTGAAGCTTTCTTT. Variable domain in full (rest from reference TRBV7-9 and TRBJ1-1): DTGVSQNPRHKITKRGQNVTFRCDPISEHNRLYWYRQTLGQGPEFLTYFQNEAQLEKSRLLSDRFSAERPKGSFSTLEIQRTEQGDSAMYLCASSPTGRVSGGLNTEAFFGQGTRLTVV.

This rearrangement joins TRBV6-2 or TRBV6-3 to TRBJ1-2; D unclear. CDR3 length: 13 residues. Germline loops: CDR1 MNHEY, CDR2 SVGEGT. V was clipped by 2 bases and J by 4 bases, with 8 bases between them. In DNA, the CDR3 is TGTGCCAGCAGTTACGAAACCATCTATGGCTACACCTTC. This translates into CASSYETIYGYTF.

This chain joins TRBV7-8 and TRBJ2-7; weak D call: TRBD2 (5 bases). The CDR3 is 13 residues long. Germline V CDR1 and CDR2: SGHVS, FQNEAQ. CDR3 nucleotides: TGTGCCAGCAGCCTAGCCCCAGCCTACGAGCTGTACGTC. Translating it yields CASSLAPAYELYV.

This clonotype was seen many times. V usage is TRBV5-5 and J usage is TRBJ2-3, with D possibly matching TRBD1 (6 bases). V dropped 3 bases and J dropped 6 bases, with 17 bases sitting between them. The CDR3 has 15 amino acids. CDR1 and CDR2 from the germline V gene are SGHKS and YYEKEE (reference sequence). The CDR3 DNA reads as TGTGCCAGCAGCTATGACACTCAGGGGTTCGATACGCAGTATTTT. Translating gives CASSYDTQGFDTQYF.

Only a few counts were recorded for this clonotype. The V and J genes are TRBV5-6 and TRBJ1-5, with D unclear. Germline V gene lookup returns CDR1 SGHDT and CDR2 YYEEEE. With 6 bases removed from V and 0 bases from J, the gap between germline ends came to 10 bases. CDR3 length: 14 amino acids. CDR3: CASTRRDSNQPQHF. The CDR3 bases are TGTGCCAGCACCCGGCGGGATAGCAATCAGCCCCAGCATTTT.

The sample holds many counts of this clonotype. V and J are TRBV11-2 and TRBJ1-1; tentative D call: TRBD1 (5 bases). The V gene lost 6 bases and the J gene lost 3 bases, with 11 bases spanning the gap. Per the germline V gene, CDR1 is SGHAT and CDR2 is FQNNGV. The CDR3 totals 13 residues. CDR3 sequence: CASSFRVDTEAFF. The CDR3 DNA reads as TGTGCCAGCAGTTTCAGGGTGGACACTGAAGCTTTCTTT.

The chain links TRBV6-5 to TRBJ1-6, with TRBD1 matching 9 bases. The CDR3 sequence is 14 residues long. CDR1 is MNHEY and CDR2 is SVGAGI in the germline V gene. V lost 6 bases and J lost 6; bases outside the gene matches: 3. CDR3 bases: TGTGCCAGCAGGTACAGGGGGCGTAATTCACCCCTCCACTTT. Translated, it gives CASRYRGRNSPLHF.

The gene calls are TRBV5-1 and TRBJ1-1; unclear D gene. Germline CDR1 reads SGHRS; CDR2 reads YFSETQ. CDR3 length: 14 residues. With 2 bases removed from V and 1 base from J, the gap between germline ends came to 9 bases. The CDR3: CASSFDGQNTEAFF. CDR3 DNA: TGCGCCAGCAGCTTTGACGGGCAGAACACTGAAGCTTTCTTT.

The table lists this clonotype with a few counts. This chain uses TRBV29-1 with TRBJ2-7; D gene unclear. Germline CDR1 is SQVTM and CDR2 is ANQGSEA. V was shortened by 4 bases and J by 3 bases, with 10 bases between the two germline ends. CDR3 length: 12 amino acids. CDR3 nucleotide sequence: TGCAGCGTTGTAGTAGAGCACTACGAGCAGTACTTC. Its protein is CSVVVEHYEQYF.

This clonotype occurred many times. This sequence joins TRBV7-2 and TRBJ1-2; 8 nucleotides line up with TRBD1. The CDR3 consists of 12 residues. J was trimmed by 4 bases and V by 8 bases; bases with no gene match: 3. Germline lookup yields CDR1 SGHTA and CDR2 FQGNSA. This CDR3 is CASGGQGYGYTF. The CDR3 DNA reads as TGTGCCAGCGGAGGACAGGGCTATGGCTACACCTTC.

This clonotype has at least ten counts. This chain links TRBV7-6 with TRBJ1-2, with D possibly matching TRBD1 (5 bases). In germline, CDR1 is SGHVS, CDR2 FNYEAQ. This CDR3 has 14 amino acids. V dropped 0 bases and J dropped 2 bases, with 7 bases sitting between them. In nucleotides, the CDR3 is TGTGCCAGCAGCTTAGCGAAGGGGAACTATGGCTACACCTTC. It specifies CASSLAKGNYGYTF. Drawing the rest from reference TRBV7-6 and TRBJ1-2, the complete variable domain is GAGVSQSPRYKVTKRGQDVALRCDPISGHVSLYWYRQALGQGPEFLTYFNYEAQQDKSGLPNDRFSAERPEGSISTLTIQRTEQRDSAMYRCASSLAKGNYGYTFGSGTRLTVV.

The CDR3 loop reads CASSERHTGGPSYNEQFF. The CDR3 bases are TGTGCCAGTAGTGAACGACACACCGGGGGGCCCTCCTACAATGAGCAGTTCTTC. V gene TRBV19 combines with J gene TRBJ2-1; D possibly corresponds to TRBD2 (7 bases). Germline values: CDR1 LNHDA, CDR2 SQIVND (reference sequence). The CDR3 extends over 18 amino acids. Trimming shortened V by 5 bases and J by 0 bases, and 20 bases separated the two germline ends.

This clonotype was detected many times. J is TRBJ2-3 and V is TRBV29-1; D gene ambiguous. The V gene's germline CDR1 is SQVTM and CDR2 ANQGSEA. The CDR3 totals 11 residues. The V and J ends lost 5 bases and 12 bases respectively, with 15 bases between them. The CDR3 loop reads CSVFVSTTQYF. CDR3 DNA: TGCAGCGTTTTTGTTTCTACCACCCAGTATTTT.

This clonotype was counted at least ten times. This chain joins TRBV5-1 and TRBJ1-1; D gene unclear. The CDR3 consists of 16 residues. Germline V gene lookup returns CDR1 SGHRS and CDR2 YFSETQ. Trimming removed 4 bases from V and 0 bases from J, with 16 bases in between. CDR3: CASSEALVGVNTEAFF. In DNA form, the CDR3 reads TGCGCCAGCAGCGAGGCCCTGGTTGGGGTGAACACTGAAGCTTTCTTT.

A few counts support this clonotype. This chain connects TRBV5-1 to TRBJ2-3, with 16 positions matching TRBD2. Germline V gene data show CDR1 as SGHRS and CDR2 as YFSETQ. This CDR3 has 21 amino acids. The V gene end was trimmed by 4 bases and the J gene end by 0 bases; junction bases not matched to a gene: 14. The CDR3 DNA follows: TGCGCCAGCAGCGGCCGGGGGACTAGCGGGGGGGCGGCCCTCAGCACAGATACGCAGTATTTT. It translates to CASSGRGTSGGAALSTDTQYF.

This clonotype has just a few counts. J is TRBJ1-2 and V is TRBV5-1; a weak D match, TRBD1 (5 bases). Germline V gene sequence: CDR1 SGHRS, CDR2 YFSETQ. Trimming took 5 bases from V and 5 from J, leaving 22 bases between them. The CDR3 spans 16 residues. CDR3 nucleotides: TGCGCCAGCAGTCTAAGAGGCGGGGACTCATTTTATGGCTACACCTTC. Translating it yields CASSLRGGDSFYGYTF.

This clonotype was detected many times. CDR3 bases: TGTGCCAGCAGCCCCGGGGTCTCCTACAATGAGCAGTTCTTC. Its protein product is CASSPGVSYNEQFF. The V call is TRBV11-1, the J call TRBJ2-1; weak D call: TRBD2 (5 bases). V was pared by 5 bases and J by 0 bases, with 8 bases between. Germline lookup yields CDR1 SGHAT and CDR2 FQDESV (reference sequence). The CDR3 is made up of 14 amino acids.

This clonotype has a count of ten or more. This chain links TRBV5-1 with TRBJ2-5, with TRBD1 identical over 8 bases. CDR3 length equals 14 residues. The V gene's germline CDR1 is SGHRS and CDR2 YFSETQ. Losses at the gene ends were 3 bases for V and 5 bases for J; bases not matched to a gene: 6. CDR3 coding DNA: TGCGCCAGCAGCTCGACAGGGGCCGGCGAGACCCAGTACTTC. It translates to CASSSTGAGETQYF. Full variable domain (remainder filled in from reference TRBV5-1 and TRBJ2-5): KAGVTQTPRYLIKTRGQQVTLSCSPISGHRSVSWYQQTPGQGLQFLFEYFSETQRNKGNFPGRFSGRQFSNSRSEMNVSTLELGDSALYLCASSSTGAGETQYFGPGTRLLVL.